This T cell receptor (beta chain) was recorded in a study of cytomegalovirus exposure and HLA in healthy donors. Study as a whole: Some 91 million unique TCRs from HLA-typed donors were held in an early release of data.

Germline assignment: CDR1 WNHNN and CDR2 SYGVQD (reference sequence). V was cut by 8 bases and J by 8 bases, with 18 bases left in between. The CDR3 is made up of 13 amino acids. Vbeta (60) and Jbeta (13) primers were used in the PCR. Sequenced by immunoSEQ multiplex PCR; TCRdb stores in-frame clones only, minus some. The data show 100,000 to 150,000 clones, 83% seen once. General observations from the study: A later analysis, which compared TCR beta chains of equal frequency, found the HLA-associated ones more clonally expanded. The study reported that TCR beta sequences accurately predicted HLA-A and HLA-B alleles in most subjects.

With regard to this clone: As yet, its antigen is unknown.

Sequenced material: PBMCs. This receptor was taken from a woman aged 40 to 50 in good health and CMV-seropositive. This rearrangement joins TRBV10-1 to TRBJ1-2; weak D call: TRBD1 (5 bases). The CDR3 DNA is TGCGCCAGCTGGACGGGGGGTAATTACGGCTACACCTTC. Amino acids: CASWTGGNYGYTF.